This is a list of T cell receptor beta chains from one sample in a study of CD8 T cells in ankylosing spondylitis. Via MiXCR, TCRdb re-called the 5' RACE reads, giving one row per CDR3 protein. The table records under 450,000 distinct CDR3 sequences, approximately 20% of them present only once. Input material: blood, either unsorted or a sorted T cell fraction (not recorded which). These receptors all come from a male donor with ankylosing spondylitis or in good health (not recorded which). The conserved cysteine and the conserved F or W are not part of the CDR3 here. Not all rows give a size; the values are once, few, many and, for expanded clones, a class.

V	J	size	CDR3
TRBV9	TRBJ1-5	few	ASSVAGGQPQH
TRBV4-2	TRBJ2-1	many	ASSPLLEGVNEQF
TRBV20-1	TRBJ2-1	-	SARDPIGPPHEQF
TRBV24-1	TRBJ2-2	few	ATSAGELF
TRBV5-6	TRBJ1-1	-	ASSDKTREVNTEAF
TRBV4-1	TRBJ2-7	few	ASSPTIGGTHEQY
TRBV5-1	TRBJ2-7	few	ASSVGPSGSSYEQY
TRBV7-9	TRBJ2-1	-	ASRSQGNEQF
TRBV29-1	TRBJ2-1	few	SVEDLASGGASTYNEQF
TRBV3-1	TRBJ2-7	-	ASSPYSSEQY
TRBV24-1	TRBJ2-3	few	ATSVPRESDTQY
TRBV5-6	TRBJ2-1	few	ASSLSSAYNEQF
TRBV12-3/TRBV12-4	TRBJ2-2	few	ASSYTGVTGELF
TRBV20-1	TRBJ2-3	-	SARDGTQY
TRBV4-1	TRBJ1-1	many	ASSKGGTEAF
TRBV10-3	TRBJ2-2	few	AISESGTGYTGELF
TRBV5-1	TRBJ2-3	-	ASSALGLAEDTQY
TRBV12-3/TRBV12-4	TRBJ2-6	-	ASSLGGSGAFHSGANVLT
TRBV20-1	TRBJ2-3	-	SARDGLGEDTQY
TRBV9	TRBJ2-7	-	ASSVAGKSYEQY
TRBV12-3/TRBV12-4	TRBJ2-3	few	ASSILAGGPADTQY
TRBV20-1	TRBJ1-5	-	SARDSGRGFGNQPQH
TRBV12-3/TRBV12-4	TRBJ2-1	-	ASSLALAGPNEQF
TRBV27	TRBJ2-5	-	ASSDRGRSETQY
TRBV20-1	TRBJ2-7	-	SAARLASSYEQY
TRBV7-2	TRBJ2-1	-	ASSSSETSWNEQF
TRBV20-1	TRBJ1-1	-	SARSGTSDMNTEAF
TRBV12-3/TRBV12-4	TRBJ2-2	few	ASSASGGGGELF